Below, 15 T cell receptor beta chains from the same sample are listed, as sequenced in a study of blood T cell repertoires in COVID-19. Only in-frame clones appear in the TCRdb table, and some are missing; sequencing was by immunoSEQ multiplex PCR. The sample lists approximately 250,000 clones; 65% to 90% were seen once. What was sequenced was peripheral blood. The receptors were sampled from a woman between 45 and 65 years old with acute or convalescent COVID-19.

This clone was detected ten times or more. The V gene is TRBV5-1, the J gene TRBJ1-2; D might be TRBD1 (5 bases). The V gene's germline CDR1 is SGHRS and CDR2 YFSETQ. Trimming left V 0 bases short and J 9 bases short, with 9 bases between. The CDR3 totals 12 residues. CDR3 bases: TGCGCCAGCAGCTTGGGGGGCGGGAGCTACACCTTC. Encoded protein: CASSLGGGSYTF.

CDR3 coding DNA: TGCGCCAGCAGCGGAAGACAGGGAAGGACTGAAGCTTTCTTT. It is translated as CASSGRQGRTEAFF. The genes are TRBV5-1 and TRBJ1-1; 7 nucleotides line up with TRBD1. Germline CDR1 reads SGHRS; CDR2 reads YFSETQ. V was pared by 4 bases and J by 5 bases, with 8 bases of the junction left unmatched. The CDR3 is made up of 14 amino acids.

The V gene is TRBV6-2 or TRBV6-3, the J gene TRBJ2-5; D gene ambiguous. Germline V CDR1 and CDR2: MNHEY, SVGEGT. V was clipped by 4 bases and J by 5 bases, with 8 bases between them. The CDR3 totals 12 residues. CDR3 sequence: CASSFYLETQYF. The CDR3 nucleotides read TGTGCCAGCAGTTTTTACTTGGAGACCCAGTACTTC.

The chain recombines TRBV10-3 with TRBJ2-2; TRBD2 matches at 9 bases. Germline lookup yields CDR1 ENHRY and CDR2 SYGVKD. The CDR3 has 16 residues. Unmatched junction bases numbered 12, after V lost 8 bases and J lost 5 bases. CDR3 sequence: CAIGGGGGDPTGELFF. The CDR3 DNA follows: TGTGCCATCGGCGGTGGCGGGGGGGATCCTACCGGGGAGCTGTTTTTT.

The V gene is TRBV27, the J gene TRBJ2-3; D might be TRBD1 (5 bases). The CDR3 is 16 residues long. CDR1 is MNHEY and CDR2 is SMNVEV in the germline V gene (reference sequence). V gave up 0 bases and J gave up 5 bases, with 15 bases separating them. CDR3 nucleotide sequence: TGTGCCAGCAGTTTATCTAAGGGGTATGATATAGATACGCAGTATTTT. It yields the protein CASSLSKGYDIDTQYF.

The CDR3: CASRPGQVPRYTF. CDR3 in DNA: TGTGCCAGCAGGCCGGGACAGGTACCTCGCTACACCTTC. The rearrangement links TRBV28 to TRBJ1-2, with TRBD1 identical over 8 bases. V trimming: 6 bases; J trimming: 9 bases; junction bases outside the gene matches: 9. The CDR3 is 13 amino acids. CDR1 is MDHEN, CDR2 SYDVKM, per germline.

The rearrangement joins TRBV3-1 (or the pseudogene TRBV3-2) to TRBJ2-3; 15 nucleotides line up with TRBD2. Germline CDR1 reads LGHDT; CDR2 reads YNNKEL (reference sequence). The trim removed 3 bases at V and 6 bases at J, leaving 4 bases unmatched. The CDR3 loop spans 16 amino acids. The chain's CDR3 is CASSHGLAGGQDTQYF. The CDR3 nucleotides read TGTGCCAGCAGCCACGGACTAGCGGGGGGGCAGGATACGCAGTATTTT.

The DNA of the CDR3 is TGTGCCAGCAGCCGGACTCTCGAGGGCTCACCCCTCCACTTT. Protein sequence: CASSRTLEGSPLHF. V usage is TRBV11-2 and J usage is TRBJ1-6, with no clear D. Trimming left V 5 bases short and J 10 bases short, with 15 bases between. This CDR3 is 14 amino acids long. In germline, CDR1 is SGHAT, CDR2 FQNNGV.

This chain connects TRBV30 to TRBJ1-6; no clear D gene. CDR1 GTSNPN and CDR2 SVGIG come from the germline V gene (reference sequence). The ends were cut back, 8 bases at V and 6 bases at J, with 8 bases in the middle. The CDR3 runs 11 residues. Here the CDR3 reads CASGRNSPLHF. The CDR3, as DNA: TGTGCCAGCGGGCGTAATTCACCCCTCCACTTT.

This clone has more than one count but fewer than ten. V gene TRBV15 combines with J gene TRBJ2-1, with TRBD2 matching over 9 bases. The CDR3 contains 17 residues. Trimming took 5 bases from V and 4 from J; bases not matched to a gene: 12. In germline, CDR1 is LNHNV, CDR2 YYDKDF (reference sequence). For the CDR3, the DNA is TGTGCCACCAGCGGCGATATTACGGGACTAGCTTACAATGAGCAGTTCTTC. This translates into CATSGDITGLAYNEQFF.

The chain couples TRBV5-6 to TRBJ2-3, with D perhaps TRBD2 (6 bases). The germline V gene has CDR1 SGHDT and CDR2 YYEEEE. V gave up 2 bases and J gave up 8 bases, with 15 bases separating them. The CDR3 totals 14 residues. The CDR3 loop reads CASSLGGIGVTQYF. In nucleotides, the CDR3 is TGTGCCAGCAGCTTAGGAGGGATTGGGGTTACGCAGTATTTT.

J is TRBJ1-3 and V is TRBV30; D remains unclear. Trimming took off 3 bases at V and 4 bases at J, with 13 bases between the two ends. The CDR3 loop spans 14 amino acids. Germline V CDR1 and CDR2: GTSNPN, SVGIG (reference sequence). CDR3 loop: CAWRARVAGNTIYF. The CDR3 DNA sequence: TGTGCCTGGAGGGCGCGGGTTGCAGGAAACACCATATATTTT.

This clone showed up just once. The chain has TRBV29-1 and TRBJ2-7; TRBD1 matches 7 bases. Germline CDR1 and CDR2: SQVTM and ANQGSEA. J gave up 2 bases and V 7 bases, and 5 bases lay outside the gene matches. CDR3 size: 12 residues. CDR3: CSAWDSAYEQYF. The DNA of the CDR3 is TGCAGCGCTTGGGACAGCGCCTACGAGCAGTACTTC.

This chain uses TRBV2 with TRBJ2-2, with TRBD2 identical over 13 bases. V lost 6 bases and J lost 1; bases outside the gene matches: 5. Germline V lookup: CDR1 SNHLY, CDR2 FYNNEI. The CDR3 contains 17 residues. CDR3 nucleotide sequence: TGTGCCAGCAGGGCACTAGCGGGGGGGCGGAACACCGGGGAGCTGTTTTTT. Amino acid sequence: CASRALAGGRNTGELFF.

V is TRBV14 and J is TRBJ2-1; D unclear. The germline V gene encodes CDR1 SGHDN and CDR2 FVKESK. Trimming left V 5 bases short and J 0 bases short, with 11 bases between. The CDR3 sequence is 15 residues long. Here the CDR3 DNA reads TGTGCCAGCAGCAAGGCGGCACTCTCCTACAATGAGCAGTTCTTC. It specifies CASSKAALSYNEQFF.